This T cell receptor beta chain stems from a study of liver allograft versus peripheral blood T cells. Study as a whole: Comparisons were made between T cell receptor repertoires found in transplanted livers and those circulating in recipients' peripheral blood.

Via MiXCR, TCRdb re-called the reads, giving one row per CDR3 protein. Found here are 1,000 to 1,500 distinct CDR3 sequences, about 10% of them singletons; the top ten hold around 8.5%. The CDR3 runs 11 residues. Germline CDR1 reads SEHNR; CDR2 reads FQNEAQ (reference sequence). Trimming shortened V by 5 bases and J by 8 bases, and 9 bases separated the two germline ends. In its sample, this clonotype ranks as medium-sized. This chain links TRBV7-9 with TRBJ1-1; D unresolved. The sequence came from a human patient who had a liver transplant. Some T cells may be supplied by the graft donor. CDR3 loop: CASSRTSEAFF. CDR3 nucleotide sequence: TGTGCCAGCAGCCGTACTTCCGAAGCTTTCTTT.